This TCR beta chain was documented in a study of blood T cell repertoires in COVID-19. Study-level background: Whether acute or convalescent, the COVID-19 samples came from the United States, Italy and Spain. PBMCs, B-cell-depleted T cells, or T cells provided the cDNA or gDNA that made up the material.

Per the original data handling: Scientists estimated how many nucleated cells there were by amplifying reference gene primers. Using immunoSEQ multiplex PCR, the repertoire was profiled, and TCRdb retains in-frame clones only, with some absent. The V and J calls and clone size are taken from that table; D and trimming were inferred from the DNA. The sample shows approximately 190,000 clones, approximately 80% of them seen only once. Donors were grouped by their self-reported clinical history. Per the germline V gene, CDR1 is WSHSY and CDR2 is SAAADI. Trimming shortened V by 2 bases and J by 10 bases, and 8 bases separated the two germline ends. This CDR3 has 11 amino acids.

This sequence originates from a woman aged 60-75 years with acute COVID-19. V usage is TRBV10-2 and J usage is TRBJ2-5; D remains ambiguous. The source material was PBMCs or T cells enriched from blood (not recorded which). The CDR3 region is CASSERVYQYF. The CDR3 DNA follows: TGCGCCAGCAGTGAGCGGGTGTACCAGTACTTC.